This T cell receptor (beta chain) was identified in a study of response to subunit inactivated influenza vaccine. Study-wide points: Authors suggested each seasonal flu vaccination may recruit only limited numbers of new T cells.

From the RT-PCR reads, TCRdb called clonotypes with MiXCR, one entry per CDR3 protein. The profile shows a few hundred thousand distinct CDR3 sequences, 12% of them singletons. The V gene end was trimmed by 6 bases and the J gene end by 4 bases; junction bases not matched to a gene: 3. This CDR3 has 13 residues. As for this clonotype: Its target is unknown.

This chain joins TRBV12-3 or TRBV12-4 and TRBJ1-3, with 7 positions matching TRBD1. The source material was non-naive T cells sorted from PBMCs, sampled roughly 2 weeks before vaccination. The TCR was taken from a man aged 50-59 years who received an inactivated influenza vaccine. CDR3: CASRMGQGNTIYF. The CDR3 bases are TGTGCCAGCAGAATGGGACAGGGAAACACCATATATTTT.